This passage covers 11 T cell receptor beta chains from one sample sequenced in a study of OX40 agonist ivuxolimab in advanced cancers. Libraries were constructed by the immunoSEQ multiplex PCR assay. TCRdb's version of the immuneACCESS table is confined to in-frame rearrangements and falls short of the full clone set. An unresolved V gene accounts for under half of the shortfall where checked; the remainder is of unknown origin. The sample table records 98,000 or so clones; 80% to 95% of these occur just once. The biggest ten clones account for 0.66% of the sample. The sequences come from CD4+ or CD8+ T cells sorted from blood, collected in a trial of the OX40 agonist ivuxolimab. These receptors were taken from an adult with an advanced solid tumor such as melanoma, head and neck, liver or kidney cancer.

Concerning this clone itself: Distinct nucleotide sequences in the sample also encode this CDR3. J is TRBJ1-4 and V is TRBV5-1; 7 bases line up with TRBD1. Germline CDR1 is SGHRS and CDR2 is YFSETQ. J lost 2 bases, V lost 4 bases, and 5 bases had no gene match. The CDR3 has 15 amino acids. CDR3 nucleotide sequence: TGCGCCAGCAGCCTAACAGGGGCCACTAATGAAAAACTGTTTTTT. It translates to CASSLTGATNEKLFF. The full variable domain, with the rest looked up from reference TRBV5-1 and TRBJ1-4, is KAGVTQTPRYLIKTRGQQVTLSCSPISGHRSVSWYQQTPGQGLQFLFEYFSETQRNKGNFPGRFSGRQFSNSRSEMNVSTLELGDSALYLCASSLTGATNEKLFFGSGTQLSVL.

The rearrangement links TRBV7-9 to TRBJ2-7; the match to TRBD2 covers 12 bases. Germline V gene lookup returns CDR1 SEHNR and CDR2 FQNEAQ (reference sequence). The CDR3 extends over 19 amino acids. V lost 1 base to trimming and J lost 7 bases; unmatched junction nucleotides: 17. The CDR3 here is CASSLGRGTASGGAGEQYF. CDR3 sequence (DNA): TGTGCCAGCAGCTTAGGCCGTGGGACGGCTAGCGGGGGGGCCGGTGAGCAGTACTTC.

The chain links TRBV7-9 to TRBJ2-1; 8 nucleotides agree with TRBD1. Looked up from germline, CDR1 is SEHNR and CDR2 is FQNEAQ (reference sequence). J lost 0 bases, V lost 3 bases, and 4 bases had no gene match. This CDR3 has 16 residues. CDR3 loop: CASSFATGGSYNEQFF. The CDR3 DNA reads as TGTGCCAGCAGCTTTGCCACAGGGGGCTCCTACAATGAGCAGTTCTTC.

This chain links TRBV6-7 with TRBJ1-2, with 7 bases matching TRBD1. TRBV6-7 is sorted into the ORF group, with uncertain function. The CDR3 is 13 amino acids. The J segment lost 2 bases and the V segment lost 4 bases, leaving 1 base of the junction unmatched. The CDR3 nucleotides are TGTGCCAGCAGTTCACAGGGGAACTATGGCTACACCTTC. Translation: CASSSQGNYGYTF.

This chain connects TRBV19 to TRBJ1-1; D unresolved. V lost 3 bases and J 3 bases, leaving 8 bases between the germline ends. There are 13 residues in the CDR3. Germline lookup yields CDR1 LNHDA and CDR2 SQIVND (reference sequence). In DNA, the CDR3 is TGTGCCAGTAGTATTTCCCCATACACTGAAGCTTTCTTT. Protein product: CASSISPYTEAFF.

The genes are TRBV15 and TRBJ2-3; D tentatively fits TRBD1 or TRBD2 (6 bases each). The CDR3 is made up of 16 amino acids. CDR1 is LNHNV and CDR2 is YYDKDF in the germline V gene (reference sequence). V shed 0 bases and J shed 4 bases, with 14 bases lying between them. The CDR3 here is CATSRDLGGGADTQYF. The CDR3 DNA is TGTGCCACCAGCAGAGATCTGGGGGGCGGCGCAGATACGCAGTATTTT. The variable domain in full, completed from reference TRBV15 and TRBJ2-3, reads DAMVIQNPRYQVTQFGKPVTLSCSQTLNHNVMYWYQQKSSQAPKLLFHYYDKDFNNEADTPDNFQSRRPNTSFCFLDIRSPGLGDTAMYLCATSRDLGGGADTQYFGPGTRLTVL.

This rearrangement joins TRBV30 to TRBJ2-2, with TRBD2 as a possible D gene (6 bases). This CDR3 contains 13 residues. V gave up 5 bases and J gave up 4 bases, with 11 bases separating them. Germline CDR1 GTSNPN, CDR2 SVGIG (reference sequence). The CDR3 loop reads CAWGRDSTGELFF. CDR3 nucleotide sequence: TGTGCCTGGGGCCGGGACTCCACCGGGGAGCTGTTTTTT. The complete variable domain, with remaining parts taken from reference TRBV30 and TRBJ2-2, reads SQTIHQWPATLVQPVGSPLSLECTVEGTSNPNLYWYRQAAGRGLQLLFYSVGIGQISSEVPQNLSASRPQDRQFILSSKKLLLSDSGFYLCAWGRDSTGELFFGEGSRLTVL.

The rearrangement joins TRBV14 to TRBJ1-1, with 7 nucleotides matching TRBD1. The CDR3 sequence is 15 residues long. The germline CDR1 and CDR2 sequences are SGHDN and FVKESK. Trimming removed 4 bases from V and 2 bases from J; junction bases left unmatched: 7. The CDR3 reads CASSRQGGFNTEAFF. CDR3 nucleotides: TGTGCCAGCAGCCGCCAAGGGGGCTTTAACACTGAAGCTTTCTTT.

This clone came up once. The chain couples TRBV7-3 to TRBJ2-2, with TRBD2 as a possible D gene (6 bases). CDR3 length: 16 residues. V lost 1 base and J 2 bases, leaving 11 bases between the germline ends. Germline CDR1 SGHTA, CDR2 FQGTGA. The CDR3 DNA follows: TGTGCCAGCAGCTTAAACCCTAGCGTAAACACCGGGGAGCTGTTTTTT. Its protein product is CASSLNPSVNTGELFF.

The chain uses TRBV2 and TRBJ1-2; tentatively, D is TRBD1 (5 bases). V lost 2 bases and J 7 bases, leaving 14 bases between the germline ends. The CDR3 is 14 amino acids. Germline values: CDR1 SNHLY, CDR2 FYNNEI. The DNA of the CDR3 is TGTGCCAGCAGTGAAAGGGGCGCAAATAGTGGCTACACCTTC. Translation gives CASSERGANSGYTF.

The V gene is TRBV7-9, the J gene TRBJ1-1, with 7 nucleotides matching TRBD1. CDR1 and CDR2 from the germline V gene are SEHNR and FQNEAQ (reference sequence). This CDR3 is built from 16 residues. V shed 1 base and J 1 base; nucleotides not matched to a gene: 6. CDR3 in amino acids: CASSLEGTVKNTEAFF. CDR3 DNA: TGTGCCAGCAGCTTAGAGGGGACAGTAAAGAACACTGAAGCTTTCTTT.